Below are 15 T cell receptor beta chains sequenced from a single sample in a study of blood T cell repertoires in COVID-19. Clones were read by immunoSEQ multiplex PCR, and TCRdb kept only the in-frame ones, dropping some. This table has some 250,000 clones, over 70% appearing once. Sequencing used peripheral blood. The receptors were gathered from a man aged 35 to 55 with active or convalescent COVID-19.

CDR3 protein: CAISEGWTGGGNQPQHF. As DNA, the CDR3 is TGTGCCATCAGTGAGGGTTGGACAGGGGGCGGCAATCAGCCCCAGCATTTT. This chain uses TRBV10-3 with TRBJ1-5; 11 nucleotides agree with TRBD1. Trimming cost V 2 bases and J 2 bases; bases outside gene matches: 5. Germline CDR1 is ENHRY and CDR2 is SYGVKD. The CDR3 is 17 amino acids.

This chain uses TRBV5-1 with TRBJ1-1; D not resolved. The CDR3 has 14 residues. Per germline, CDR1 SGHRS and CDR2 YFSETQ. V lost 0 bases to trimming and J lost 4 bases, with 10 bases between them. CDR3 nucleotides: TGCGCCAGCAGCTTGGCGGGGAGAAGCACTGAAGCTTTCTTT. It is translated as CASSLAGRSTEAFF.

This clone has only a few counts. The gene calls are TRBV30 and TRBJ2-1; no clear D gene. The CDR3 length is 12 residues. V was clipped by 3 bases and J by 6 bases, with 9 bases between them. Germline assignment: CDR1 GTSNPN and CDR2 SVGIG (reference sequence). CDR3 in amino acids: CAWRVRVNEQFF. CDR3 bases: TGTGCCTGGAGGGTCCGAGTCAATGAGCAGTTCTTC.

The chain joins TRBV7-9 to TRBJ2-7; unclear D gene. CDR3 length: 14 amino acids. CDR1 is SEHNR, CDR2 FQNEAQ, per germline (reference sequence). V was trimmed by 2 bases and J by 0 bases, leaving 8 bases between them. CDR3 sequence reads: CASSLSASSYEQYF. The CDR3 bases are TGTGCCAGCAGCTTATCAGCGAGCTCCTACGAGCAGTACTTC.

This clone has a count of ten or more. This chain uses TRBV6-2 or TRBV6-3 with TRBJ1-2, with D uncertain. CDR1 and CDR2 (germline): MNHEY, SVGEGT. V shed 1 base and J shed 4 bases, with 7 bases lying between them. This CDR3 region has 13 residues. The chain's CDR3 is CASSYFPGYGYTF. The CDR3 DNA reads TGTGCCAGCAGTTACTTCCCAGGCTATGGCTACACCTTC.

A single count supports this clone. The V and J genes are TRBV5-4 and TRBJ2-1; 12 bases match TRBD2. CDR3 length: 18 residues. The trim removed 0 bases at V and 4 bases at J, leaving 8 bases unmatched. Germline V gene lookup returns CDR1 SGHNT and CDR2 YYREEE (reference sequence). CDR3 region: CASSLGLAGVSGYNEQFF. The CDR3 DNA follows: TGTGCCAGCAGCTTGGGACTAGCGGGAGTCTCTGGGTACAATGAGCAGTTCTTC. The complete variable domain, with remaining parts taken from reference TRBV5-4 and TRBJ2-1, reads ETGVTQSPTHLIKTRGQQVTLRCSSQSGHNTVSWYQQALGQGPQFIFQYYREEENGRGNFPPRFSGLQFPNYSSELNVNALELDDSALYLCASSLGLAGVSGYNEQFFGPGTRLTVL.

This clone is a singleton in its sample. This chain joins TRBV6-5 and TRBJ1-1, with unresolved D. Germline values: CDR1 MNHEY, CDR2 SVGAGI. The CDR3 is made up of 13 amino acids. V dropped 7 bases and J dropped 3 bases, with 12 bases sitting between them. As DNA, the CDR3 is TGTGCCAGCACGAGCTTCCGGGACACTGAAGCTTTCTTT. Its protein product is CASTSFRDTEAFF.

The chain recombines TRBV7-9 with TRBJ1-2; 8 bases line up with TRBD1. V trimming: 0 bases; J trimming: 6 bases; junction bases outside the gene matches: 3. Germline assignment: CDR1 SEHNR and CDR2 FQNEAQ (reference sequence). The CDR3 runs 14 residues. The CDR3 here is CASSLATGGDGYTF. CDR3 nucleotide sequence: TGTGCCAGCAGCTTAGCAACAGGGGGAGATGGCTACACCTTC.

The sample holds one count of this clone. Here the CDR3 reads CASSYTGTSYNEQFF. For the CDR3, the DNA is TGCGCCAGCAGCTACACCGGGACTAGCTACAATGAGCAGTTCTTC. The rearrangement links TRBV5-1 to TRBJ2-1; 8 bases match TRBD2. The ends lost 3 bases at V and 3 bases at J; junction bases unmatched: 5. Germline assignment: CDR1 SGHRS and CDR2 YFSETQ. This CDR3 has 15 residues.

The chain is built from TRBV5-1 and TRBJ1-5; 7 bases match TRBD1. The CDR3 runs to 15 residues. Germline CDR1 is SGHRS and CDR2 is YFSETQ. V was clipped by 9 bases and J by 5 bases; unmatched bases: 14. The CDR3 loop reads CATPIRTGRYQPQHF. The CDR3 DNA reads TGCGCCACCCCCATACGGACAGGCCGTTATCAGCCCCAGCATTTT.

This chain connects TRBV30 to TRBJ1-4; D is perhaps TRBD1 (6 bases). V was clipped by 0 bases and J by 10 bases, with 15 bases between them. There are 14 residues in the CDR3. CDR1 is GTSNPN, CDR2 SVGIG, per germline (reference sequence). CDR3 loop: CAWSVRGATGKLFF. The CDR3 bases are TGTGCCTGGAGTGTACGGGGGGCAACGGGAAAACTGTTTTTT.

V gene TRBV30 combines with J gene TRBJ2-5; D is possibly TRBD1 (6 bases). This CDR3 is 14 amino acids long. The germline V gene has CDR1 GTSNPN and CDR2 SVGIG (reference sequence). Trimming shortened V by 0 bases and J by 5 bases, and 13 bases separated the two germline ends. The CDR3 DNA reads TGTGCCTGGAGTGTATCCCCAGGGGAGGAGACCCAGTACTTC. Amino acids: CAWSVSPGEETQYF.

The genes are TRBV7-2 and TRBJ1-4, with no clear D. With 0 bases removed from V and 8 bases from J, the gap between germline ends came to 13 bases. Germline-derived CDR1 and CDR2 are SGHTA and FQGNSA. The CDR3 sequence is 15 residues long. The CDR3 nucleotides are TGTGCCAGCAGCTTAGCGGGGAGTTCAGAAGAAAAACTGTTTTTT. It translates to CASSLAGSSEEKLFF.

V usage is TRBV6-2 or TRBV6-3 and J usage is TRBJ1-2; D is unclear. Germline CDR1 is MNHEY and CDR2 is SVGEGT. This CDR3 comprises 15 residues. The V end was cut by 2 bases, the J end by 4 bases, with 14 bases between. CDR3 in amino acids: CASSYARSAPYGYTF. The CDR3 DNA follows: TGTGCCAGCAGTTACGCTCGGAGCGCTCCCTATGGCTACACCTTC.

CDR3 loop: CASSVGRINTEAFF. The DNA for the CDR3 is TGTGCCAGCAGTGTTGGCAGGATAAACACTGAAGCTTTCTTT. The chain combines TRBV2 with TRBJ1-1, with D unresolved. The germline V and J ends were trimmed by 4 bases and 2 bases, with 11 bases remaining between them. CDR3 length equals 14 residues. Germline V gene sequence: CDR1 SNHLY, CDR2 FYNNEI.